The 24 T cell receptor beta chains in this list originate from one sample, sequenced in a study of T cell responses to AZD1222 COVID-19 vaccine. Produced via immunoSEQ multiplex PCR; TCRdb's table is partial and in-frame only. Altogether 100,000 to 150,000 clones are present, more than 80% being singletons, with the ten largest covering 5% to 5.5%. The material sequenced was peripheral blood, taken on day 0 of AZD1222 vaccination. The source is an adult in good health.

The gene calls are TRBV5-1 and TRBJ2-1, with D perhaps matching TRBD2 (6 bases). Germline lookup yields CDR1 SGHRS and CDR2 YFSETQ. V was trimmed by 2 bases and J by 5 bases, leaving 11 bases between them. The CDR3 extends over 14 amino acids. CDR3: CASSFAGLDNEQFF. Here the CDR3 DNA reads TGCGCCAGCAGCTTTGCGGGACTCGACAATGAGCAGTTCTTC.

CDR3 residues: CASGFPGTENTEAFF. The CDR3 DNA follows: TGTGCCAGCGGTTTTCCTGGAACAGAGAACACTGAAGCTTTCTTT. V gene TRBV5-8 combines with J gene TRBJ1-1; no firm D call. The CDR3 spans 15 residues. The V end lost 7 bases, the J end lost 1 base, and 17 bases lay between the germline ends. Germline values: CDR1 SGHTS, CDR2 YDEGEE.

Notes on this clone: At the DNA level, this CDR3 is encoded by other sequences in the same sample as well. The rearrangement joins TRBV7-8 to TRBJ1-1, with D uncertain. The CDR3 is made up of 14 amino acids. Germline V CDR1 and CDR2: SGHVS, FQNEAQ. V lost 5 bases, J lost 1 base, and 11 bases lay in between. In DNA form, the CDR3 reads TGTGCCAGCAGCATTACTGGCGAGAACACTGAAGCTTTCTTT. Amino acids: CASSITGENTEAFF.

This rearrangement joins TRBV23-1 to TRBJ2-2, with TRBD2 identical over 7 bases. TRBV23-1 has ORF status, its function being uncertain. There are 16 residues in the CDR3. The junction had 3 bases not matched to a gene; V was cut back by 0 bases and J by 2 bases. The chain's CDR3 is CASSQSGRDNTGELFF. The CDR3 DNA sequence: TGCGCCAGCAGTCAATCGGGGAGGGATAACACCGGGGAGCTGTTTTTT.

J is TRBJ1-6 and V is TRBV3-1 (or the pseudogene TRBV3-2); D perhaps matches TRBD1 (5 bases). The CDR3 is made up of 14 amino acids. Trimming took off 1 base at V and 10 bases at J, with 11 bases between the two ends. Germline V gene sequence: CDR1 LGHDT, CDR2 YNNKEL (reference sequence). The CDR3 sequence: CASSQVVGDSPLHF. DNA for the CDR3: TGTGCCAGCAGCCAAGTGGTAGGGGACTCACCCCTCCACTTT.

This clone was seen only once. The V and J genes are TRBV5-1 and TRBJ1-3; maybe TRBD1 (5 bases). Looked up from germline, CDR1 is SGHRS and CDR2 is YFSETQ. The CDR3 extends over 13 amino acids. V was trimmed by 5 bases and J by 2 bases, leaving 8 bases between them. The CDR3 loop is CASRKGPGNTIYF. In nucleotides, the CDR3 is TGCGCCAGCAGGAAGGGGCCTGGAAACACCATATATTTT.

V gene TRBV7-9 combines with J gene TRBJ1-4; 9 bases match TRBD1. Per the germline V gene, CDR1 is SEHNR and CDR2 is FQNEAQ (reference sequence). This CDR3 has 15 amino acids. Trimming cost V 5 bases and J 11 bases; bases outside gene matches: 12. The DNA for the CDR3 is TGTGCCAGCAGCGCCCCGGGACGGGACAGGGATAAACTGTTTTTT. It is translated as CASSAPGRDRDKLFF. The full variable domain, with the rest looked up from reference TRBV7-9 and TRBJ1-4, is DTGVSQNPRHKITKRGQNVTFRCDPISEHNRLYWYRQTLGQGPEFLTYFQNEAQLEKSRLLSDRFSAERPKGSFSTLEIQRTEQGDSAMYLCASSAPGRDRDKLFFGSGTQLSVL.

The chain employs TRBV12-3 or TRBV12-4 and TRBJ1-2, with a tentative D call TRBD1 (6 bases). Trimming stripped 2 bases from V and 8 bases from J, with 12 bases between. The CDR3 runs to 13 residues. The CDR3 is CASSLIGGGGYTF. The CDR3 bases are TGTGCCAGCAGTTTAATTGGGGGGGGCGGCTACACCTTC.

Remarks on this clone: Other DNA sequences in the sample encode the same CDR3. The V and J genes are TRBV3-1 (or the pseudogene TRBV3-2) and TRBJ2-7; D is unclear. The ends were cut back, 0 bases at V and 2 bases at J, with 2 bases in the middle. The CDR3 length is 12 residues. CDR1 LGHDT and CDR2 YNNKEL come from the germline V gene (reference sequence). The DNA for the CDR3 is TGTGCCAGCAGCCAAGATCCCTACGAGCAGTACTTC. Amino acids: CASSQDPYEQYF.

This CDR3 is CASSEALADTQYF. CDR3 bases: TGTGCCAGCAGTGAAGCCCTGGCAGATACGCAGTATTTT. The chain joins TRBV2 to TRBJ2-3; D not resolved. The V and J ends lost 0 bases and 4 bases respectively, with 5 bases between them. This CDR3 comprises 13 residues. CDR1 is SNHLY, CDR2 FYNNEI, per germline. Looking up the rest from reference TRBV2 and TRBJ2-3 gives the full variable domain: EPEVTQTPSHQVTQMGQEVILRCVPISNHLYFYWYRQILGQKVEFLVSFYNNEISEKSEIFDDQFSVERPDGSNFTLKIRSTKLEDSAMYFCASSEALADTQYFGPGTRLTVL.

This clone has just one count. This rearrangement joins TRBV15 to TRBJ1-2, with D hard to call. V lost 3 bases and J lost 4, with 6 bases in between. The CDR3 length is 12 residues. Germline assignment: CDR1 LNHNV and CDR2 YYDKDF (reference sequence). The CDR3 DNA reads TGTGCCACCAGCAGGCATGGCTATGGCTACACCTTC. This gives the protein CATSRHGYGYTF.

The genes are TRBV18 and TRBJ1-1, with D possibly TRBD1 on 5 matching bases. Trimming took 4 bases from V and 4 from J, leaving 13 bases between them. This CDR3 region has 14 residues. Germline CDR1 and CDR2: KGHSH and LQKENI. For the CDR3, the DNA is TGTGCCAGCTCACAGGAGAAGGGGACCACTGAAGCTTTCTTT. As protein: CASSQEKGTTEAFF.

The chain recombines TRBV19 with TRBJ2-6; 13 nucleotides match TRBD2. Germline trimming cut 9 bases from V and 4 bases from J; bases unmatched to any gene: 3. This CDR3 has 15 amino acids. Germline V CDR1 and CDR2: LNHDA, SQIVND (reference sequence). The CDR3 spells CASGLAGVGANVLTF. The CDR3 DNA follows: TGTGCCAGCGGACTAGCGGGAGTGGGGGCCAACGTCCTGACTTTC.

This chain joins TRBV7-8 and TRBJ1-5, with D hard to call. Trimming took 6 bases from V and 0 from J, leaving 9 bases between them. The CDR3 consists of 14 residues. Germline V gene lookup returns CDR1 SGHVS and CDR2 FQNEAQ. The CDR3 sequence: CASRAGSSNQPQHF. CDR3 sequence (DNA): TGTGCCAGCAGGGCGGGGAGTAGCAATCAGCCCCAGCATTTT. Full variable domain (rest looked up from reference TRBV7-8 and TRBJ1-5): GAGVSQSPRYKVAKRGQDVALRCDPISGHVSLFWYQQALGQGPEFLTYFQNEAQLDKSGLPSDRFFAERPEGSVSTLKIQRTQQEDSAVYLCASRAGSSNQPQHFGDGTRLSIL.

J is TRBJ1-1 and V is TRBV27; D is unclear. Trimming removed 0 bases from V and 0 bases from J, with 14 bases in between. The length of the CDR3 is 17 residues. CDR1 is MNHEY, CDR2 SMNVEV, per germline (reference sequence). The CDR3 loop is CASSLSEIRKMNTEAFF. The CDR3, as DNA: TGTGCCAGCAGTTTATCGGAAATTCGGAAGATGAACACTGAAGCTTTCTTT.

This rearrangement joins TRBV3-1 (or the pseudogene TRBV3-2) to TRBJ1-1, with D maybe TRBD1 (6 bases). The germline V and J ends were trimmed by 3 bases and 4 bases, with 12 bases remaining between them. The germline V gene encodes CDR1 LGHDT and CDR2 YNNKEL (reference sequence). The CDR3 extends over 14 amino acids. CDR3 sequence: CASSQVTGFTEAFF. CDR3 DNA: TGTGCCAGCAGCCAGGTAACAGGGTTCACTGAAGCTTTCTTT.

This chain uses TRBV30 with TRBJ2-1; 13 nucleotides match TRBD2. The germline V gene has CDR1 GTSNPN and CDR2 SVGIG (reference sequence). V gave up 3 bases and J gave up 7 bases; unmatched junction bases: 12. The CDR3 has 17 residues. CDR3 nucleotides: TGTGCCTGGAGACTACCGCCGGGACTAGCGGGGTATAATGAGCAGTTCTTC. Its protein product is CAWRLPPGLAGYNEQFF.

This rearrangement joins TRBV12-5 to TRBJ1-2, with no clear D. CDR1 and CDR2 (germline): LGHNT, FRNRAP. V shed 0 bases and J shed 2 bases, with 10 bases lying between them. The CDR3 sequence is 15 residues long. CDR3 nucleotides: TGTGCTAGTGGTTTGGTACGTTTAGGGAACTATGGCTACACCTTC. Its protein product is CASGLVRLGNYGYTF.

The chain has TRBV19 and TRBJ2-1, with D possibly being TRBD1 (6 bases). V lost 0 bases and J lost 15, with 15 bases in between. The CDR3 length is 13 residues. Germline V gene sequence: CDR1 LNHDA, CDR2 SQIVND (reference sequence). CDR3 nucleotides: TGTGCCAGTAGTATAGATCCAGGCCAGGGGCTGTTCTTC. It specifies CASSIDPGQGLFF.

This chain joins TRBV19 and TRBJ1-5, with a weak D call TRBD1 (6 bases). The CDR3 runs 16 residues. Trimming shortened V by 6 bases and J by 2 bases, and 17 bases separated the two germline ends. Per germline, CDR1 LNHDA and CDR2 SQIVND (reference sequence). CDR3 loop: CASSNWEGGGNQPQHF. DNA for the CDR3: TGTGCCAGTAGCAATTGGGAAGGGGGGGGCAATCAGCCCCAGCATTTT.

This chain connects TRBV27 to TRBJ1-5; TRBD1 agrees at 7 bases. The germline CDR1 and CDR2 sequences are MNHEY and SMNVEV (reference sequence). Germline trimming cut 2 bases from V and 3 bases from J; bases unmatched to any gene: 13. This CDR3 contains 18 residues. The CDR3, as DNA: TGTGCCAGCAGTTTACGTACCCCGGGACAGCTAAACAATCAGCCCCAGCATTTT. Protein product: CASSLRTPGQLNNQPQHF.

The gene calls are TRBV30 and TRBJ1-3; no firm D call. V lost 5 bases to trimming and J lost 2 bases, with 13 bases between them. The CDR3 is 14 amino acids. The germline gives CDR1 GTSNPN, CDR2 SVGIG (reference sequence). Here the CDR3 reads CAWSDLLAGNTIYF. The CDR3 bases are TGTGCCTGGTCCGACCTTCTGGCTGGAAACACCATATATTTT.

This clone was found once. The V call is TRBV29-1, the J call TRBJ2-7; TRBD2 is a possible D gene (6 bases). CDR1 SQVTM and CDR2 ANQGSEA come from the germline V gene. V was trimmed by 6 bases and J by 2 bases, leaving 14 bases between them. This CDR3 is 13 amino acids long. CDR3 coding DNA: TGCAGCGTGGCACGCGGGAATGCCTACGAGCAGTACTTC. Translating it yields CSVARGNAYEQYF.

This clone was recorded only once. The chain carries TRBV19 and TRBJ1-1; D remains unclear. CDR3 length equals 15 residues. Germline loops: CDR1 LNHDA, CDR2 SQIVND (reference sequence). The V gene lost 7 bases and the J gene lost 1 base, with 16 bases spanning the gap. CDR3 amino acids: CASTSGPSANTEAFF. The CDR3 region has the DNA TGTGCCAGTACATCCGGACCCAGTGCGAACACTGAAGCTTTCTTT.